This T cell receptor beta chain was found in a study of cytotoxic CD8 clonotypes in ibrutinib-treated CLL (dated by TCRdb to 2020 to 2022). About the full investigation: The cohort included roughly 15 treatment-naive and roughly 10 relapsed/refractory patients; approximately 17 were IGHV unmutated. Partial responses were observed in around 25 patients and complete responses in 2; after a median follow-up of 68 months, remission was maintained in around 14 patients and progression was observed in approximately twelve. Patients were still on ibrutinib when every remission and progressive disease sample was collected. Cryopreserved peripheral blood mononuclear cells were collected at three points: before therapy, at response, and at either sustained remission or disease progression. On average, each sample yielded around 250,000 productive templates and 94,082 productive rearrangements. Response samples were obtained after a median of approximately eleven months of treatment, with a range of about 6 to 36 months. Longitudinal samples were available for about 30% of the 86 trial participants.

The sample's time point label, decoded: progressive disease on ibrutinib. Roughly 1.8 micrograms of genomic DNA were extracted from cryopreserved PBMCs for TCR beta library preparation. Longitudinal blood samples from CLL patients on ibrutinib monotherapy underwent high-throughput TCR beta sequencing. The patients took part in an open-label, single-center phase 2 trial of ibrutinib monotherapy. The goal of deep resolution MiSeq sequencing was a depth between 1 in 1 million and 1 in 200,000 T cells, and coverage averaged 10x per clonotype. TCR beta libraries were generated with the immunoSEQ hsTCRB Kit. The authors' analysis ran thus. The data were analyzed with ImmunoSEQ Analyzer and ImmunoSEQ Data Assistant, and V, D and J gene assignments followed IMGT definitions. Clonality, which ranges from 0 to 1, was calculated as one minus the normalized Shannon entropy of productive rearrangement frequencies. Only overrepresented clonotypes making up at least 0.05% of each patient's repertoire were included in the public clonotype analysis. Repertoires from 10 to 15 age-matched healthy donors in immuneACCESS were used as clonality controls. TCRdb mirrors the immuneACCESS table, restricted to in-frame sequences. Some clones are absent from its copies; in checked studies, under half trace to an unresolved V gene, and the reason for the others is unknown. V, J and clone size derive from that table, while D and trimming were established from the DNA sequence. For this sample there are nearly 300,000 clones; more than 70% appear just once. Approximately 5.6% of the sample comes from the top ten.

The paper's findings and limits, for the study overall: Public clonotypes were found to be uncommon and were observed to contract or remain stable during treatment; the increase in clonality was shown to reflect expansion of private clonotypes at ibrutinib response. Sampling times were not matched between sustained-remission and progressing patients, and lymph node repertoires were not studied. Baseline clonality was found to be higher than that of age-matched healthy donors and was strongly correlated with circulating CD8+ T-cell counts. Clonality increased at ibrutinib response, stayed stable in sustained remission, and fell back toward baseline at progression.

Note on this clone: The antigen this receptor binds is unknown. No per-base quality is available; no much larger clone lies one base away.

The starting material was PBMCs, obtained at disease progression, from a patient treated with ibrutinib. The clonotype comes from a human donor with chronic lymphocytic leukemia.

The bases read TGCGCCAGCAGGGCGACAGGGACCTATGGCTACACCTTC. Its translation is CASRATGTYGYTF. This receptor chain uses TRBV4-1 and TRBJ1-2; a stretch of 7 junction bases matches TRBD1. V trim: 6 bases; J trim: 4 bases; unmatched bases: 5. From its cysteine to its phenylalanine, the CDR3 spans 13 amino acids. Only the CDR3 part of the read is kept: 39 bases, read in frame from the first base. The germline V gene sets CDR1 to MGHRA and CDR2 to YSYEKL.